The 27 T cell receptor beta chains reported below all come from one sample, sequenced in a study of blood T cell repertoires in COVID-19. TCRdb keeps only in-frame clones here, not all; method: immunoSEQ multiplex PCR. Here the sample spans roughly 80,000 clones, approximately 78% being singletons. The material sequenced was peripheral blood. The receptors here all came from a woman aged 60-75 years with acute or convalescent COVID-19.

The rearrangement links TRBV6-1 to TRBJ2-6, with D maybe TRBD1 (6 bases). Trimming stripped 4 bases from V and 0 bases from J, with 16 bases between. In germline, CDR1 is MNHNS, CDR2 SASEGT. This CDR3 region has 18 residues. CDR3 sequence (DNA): TGTGCCAGCAGTGGGGGACATCCCTCCCTCTCTGGGGCCAACGTCCTGACTTTC. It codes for CASSGGHPSLSGANVLTF.

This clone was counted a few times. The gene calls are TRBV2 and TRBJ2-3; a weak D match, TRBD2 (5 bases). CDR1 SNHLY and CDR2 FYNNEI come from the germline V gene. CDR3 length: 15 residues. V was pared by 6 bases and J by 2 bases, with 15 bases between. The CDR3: CASRQEDGDTDTQYF. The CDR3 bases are TGTGCCAGCAGGCAGGAGGACGGTGACACAGATACGCAGTATTTT. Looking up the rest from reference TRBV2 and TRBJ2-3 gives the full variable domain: EPEVTQTPSHQVTQMGQEVILRCVPISNHLYFYWYRQILGQKVEFLVSFYNNEISEKSEIFDDQFSVERPDGSNFTLKIRSTKLEDSAMYFCASRQEDGDTDTQYFGPGTRLTVL.

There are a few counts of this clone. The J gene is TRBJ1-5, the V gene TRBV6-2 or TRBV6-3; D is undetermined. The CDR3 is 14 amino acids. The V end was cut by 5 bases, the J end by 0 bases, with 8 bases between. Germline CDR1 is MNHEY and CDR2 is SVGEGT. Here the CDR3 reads CASSLQSSNQPQHF. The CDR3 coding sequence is TGTGCCAGCAGTCTCCAGTCTAGCAATCAGCCCCAGCATTTT.

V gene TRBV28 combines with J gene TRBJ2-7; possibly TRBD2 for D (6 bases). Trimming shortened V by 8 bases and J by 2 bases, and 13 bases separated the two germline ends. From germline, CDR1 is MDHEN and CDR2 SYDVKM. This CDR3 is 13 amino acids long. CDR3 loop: CASFPGDPYEQYF. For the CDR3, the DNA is TGTGCCAGCTTCCCGGGGGATCCCTACGAGCAGTACTTC.

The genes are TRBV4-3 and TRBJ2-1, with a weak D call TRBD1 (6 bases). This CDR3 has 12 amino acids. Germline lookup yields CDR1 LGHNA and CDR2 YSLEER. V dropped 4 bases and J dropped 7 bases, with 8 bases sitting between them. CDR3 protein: CASSRQANEQFF. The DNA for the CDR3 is TGCGCCAGCAGCCGACAGGCGAATGAGCAGTTCTTC.

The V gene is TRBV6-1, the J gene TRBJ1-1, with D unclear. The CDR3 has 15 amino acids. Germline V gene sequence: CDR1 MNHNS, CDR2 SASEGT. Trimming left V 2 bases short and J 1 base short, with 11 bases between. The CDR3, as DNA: TGTGCCAGCAGTGAACAGCCAGGCTCGAACACTGAAGCTTTCTTT. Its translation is CASSEQPGSNTEAFF.

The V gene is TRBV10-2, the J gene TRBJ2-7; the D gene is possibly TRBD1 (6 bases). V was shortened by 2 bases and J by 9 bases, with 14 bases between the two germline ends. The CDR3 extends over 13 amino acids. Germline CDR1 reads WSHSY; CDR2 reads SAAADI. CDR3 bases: TGCGCCAGCAGTGAGACCGTATTAGGGGGGCAGTACGTC. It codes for CASSETVLGGQYV.

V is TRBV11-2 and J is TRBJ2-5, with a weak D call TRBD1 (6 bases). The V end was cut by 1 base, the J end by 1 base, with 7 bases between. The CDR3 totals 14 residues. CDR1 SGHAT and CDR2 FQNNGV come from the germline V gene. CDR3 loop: CASSLVQGQETQYF. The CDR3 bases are TGTGCCAGCAGCTTAGTACAGGGCCAAGAGACCCAGTACTTC.

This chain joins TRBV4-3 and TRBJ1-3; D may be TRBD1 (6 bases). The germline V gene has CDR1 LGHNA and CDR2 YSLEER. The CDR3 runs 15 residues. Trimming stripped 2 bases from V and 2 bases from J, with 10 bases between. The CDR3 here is CASSQTGTPGNTIYF. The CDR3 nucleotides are TGCGCCAGCAGCCAAACCGGGACACCTGGAAACACCATATATTTT.

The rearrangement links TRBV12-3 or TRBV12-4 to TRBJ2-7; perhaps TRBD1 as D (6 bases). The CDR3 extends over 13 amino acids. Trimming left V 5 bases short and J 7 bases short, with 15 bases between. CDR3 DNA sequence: TGTGCCAGCAGTCCACAGGGAAAGAGGGAGCAGTACTTC. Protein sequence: CASSPQGKREQYF.

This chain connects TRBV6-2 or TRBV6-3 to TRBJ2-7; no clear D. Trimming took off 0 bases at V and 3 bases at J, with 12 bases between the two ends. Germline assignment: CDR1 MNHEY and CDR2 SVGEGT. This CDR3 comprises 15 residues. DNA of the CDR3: TGTGCCAGCAGTTACTCGGGCTATTACAGCTACGAGCAGTACGTC. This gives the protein CASSYSGYYSYEQYV.

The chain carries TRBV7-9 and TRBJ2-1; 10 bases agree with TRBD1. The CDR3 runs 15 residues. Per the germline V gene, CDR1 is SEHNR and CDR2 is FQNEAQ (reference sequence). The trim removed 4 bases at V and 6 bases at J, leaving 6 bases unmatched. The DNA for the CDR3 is TGTGCCAGCAGCTGGGGACAGGGGAGTGGCAATGAGCAGTTCTTC. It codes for CASSWGQGSGNEQFF.

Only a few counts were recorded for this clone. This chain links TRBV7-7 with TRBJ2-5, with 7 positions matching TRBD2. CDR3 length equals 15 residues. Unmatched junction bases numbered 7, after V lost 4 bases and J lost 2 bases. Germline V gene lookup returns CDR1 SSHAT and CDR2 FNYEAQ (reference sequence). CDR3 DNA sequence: TGTGCCAGCAGCTCCACTAGCGCAGAGCAAGAGACCCAGTACTTC. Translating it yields CASSSTSAEQETQYF.

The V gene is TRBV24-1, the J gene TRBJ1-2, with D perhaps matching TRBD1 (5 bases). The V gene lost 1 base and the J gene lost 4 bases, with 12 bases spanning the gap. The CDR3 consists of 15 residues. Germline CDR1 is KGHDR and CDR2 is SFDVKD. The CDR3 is CATSDFTAQGYGYTF. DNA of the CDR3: TGTGCCACCAGTGATTTTACAGCCCAGGGCTATGGCTACACCTTC.

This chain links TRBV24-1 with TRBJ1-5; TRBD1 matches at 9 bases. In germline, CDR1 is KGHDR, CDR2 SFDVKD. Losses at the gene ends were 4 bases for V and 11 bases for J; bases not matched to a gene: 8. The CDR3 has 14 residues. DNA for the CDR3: TGTGCCACCAGTGACGCGGGACAGGGTTCGTCCCAGCATTTT. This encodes CATSDAGQGSSQHF.

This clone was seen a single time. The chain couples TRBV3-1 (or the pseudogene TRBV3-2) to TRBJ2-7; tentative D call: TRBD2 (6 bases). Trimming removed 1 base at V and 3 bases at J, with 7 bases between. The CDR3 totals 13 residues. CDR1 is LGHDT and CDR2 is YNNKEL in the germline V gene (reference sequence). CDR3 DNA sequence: TGTGCCAGCAGCCAAGGGGGAGGCTACGAGCAGTACTTC. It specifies CASSQGGGYEQYF.

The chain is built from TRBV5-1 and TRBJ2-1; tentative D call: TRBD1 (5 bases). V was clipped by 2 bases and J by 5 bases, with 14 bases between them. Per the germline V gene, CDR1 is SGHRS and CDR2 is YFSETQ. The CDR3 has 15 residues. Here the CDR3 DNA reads TGCGCCAGCAGCTTTCAGGGTCCCCCGAACAATGAGCAGTTCTTC. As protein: CASSFQGPPNNEQFF.

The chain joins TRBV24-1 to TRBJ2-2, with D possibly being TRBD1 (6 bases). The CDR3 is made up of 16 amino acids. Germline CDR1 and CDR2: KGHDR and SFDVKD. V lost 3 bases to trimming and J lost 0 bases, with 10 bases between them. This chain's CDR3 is CATSDRGFANTGELFF. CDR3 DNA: TGTGCCACCAGTGATAGGGGGTTCGCGAACACCGGGGAGCTGTTTTTT.

The CDR3 DNA reads as TGCGCCAGCAGCCCACCGGGACAGGGTTTGGGCTACACCTTC. Translated: CASSPPGQGLGYTF. The chain combines TRBV5-1 with TRBJ1-2; 9 positions match TRBD1. Losses at the gene ends were 4 bases for V and 8 bases for J; bases not matched to a gene: 9. Germline loops: CDR1 SGHRS, CDR2 YFSETQ. The CDR3 covers 14 residues.

Here the CDR3 reads CASSLGDRVGIYNQPQHF. The CDR3 nucleotides are TGTGCCAGCAGCTTGGGGGACAGGGTAGGAATATACAATCAGCCCCAGCATTTT. This chain uses TRBV5-6 with TRBJ1-5, with 9 bases lining up with TRBD1. V was clipped by 0 bases and J by 3 bases; unmatched bases: 10. The CDR3 length is 18 residues. The germline gives CDR1 SGHDT, CDR2 YYEEEE.

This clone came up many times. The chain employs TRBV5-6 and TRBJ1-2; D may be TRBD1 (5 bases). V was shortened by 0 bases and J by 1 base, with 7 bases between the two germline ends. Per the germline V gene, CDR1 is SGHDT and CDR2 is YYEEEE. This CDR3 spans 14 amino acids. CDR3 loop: CASSLAGLNYGYTF. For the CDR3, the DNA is TGTGCCAGCAGCTTGGCAGGGCTTAACTATGGCTACACCTTC.

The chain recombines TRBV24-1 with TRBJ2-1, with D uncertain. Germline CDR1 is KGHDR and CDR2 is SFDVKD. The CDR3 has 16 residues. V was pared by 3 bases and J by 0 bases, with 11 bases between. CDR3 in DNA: TGTGCCACCAGTGATGAGCAGGTTAGCTCCTACAATGAGCAGTTCTTC. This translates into CATSDEQVSSYNEQFF.

CDR3 DNA sequence: TGCAGTGCTAGTCGGACAGGGTTCAATCAGCCCCAGCATTTT. Its protein product is CSASRTGFNQPQHF. The chain uses TRBV20-1 and TRBJ1-5; 8 bases are a match to TRBD1. V dropped 3 bases and J dropped 3; count of bases not matched to a gene: 4. This CDR3 is built from 14 residues. Germline CDR1 is DFQATT and CDR2 is SNEGSKA (reference sequence).

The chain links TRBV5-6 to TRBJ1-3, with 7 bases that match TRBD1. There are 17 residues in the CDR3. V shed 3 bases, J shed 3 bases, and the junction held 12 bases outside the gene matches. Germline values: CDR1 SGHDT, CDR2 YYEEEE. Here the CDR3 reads CASSYSGGRHLGNTIYF. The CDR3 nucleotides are TGTGCCAGCAGCTACTCAGGGGGGCGTCACCTTGGAAACACCATATATTTT.

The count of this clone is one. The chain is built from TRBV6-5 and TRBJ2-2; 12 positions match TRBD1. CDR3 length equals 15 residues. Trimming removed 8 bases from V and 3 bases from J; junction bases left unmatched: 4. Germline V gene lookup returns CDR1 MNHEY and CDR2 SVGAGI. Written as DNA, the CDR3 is TGTGCCAGCGGGGACAGGGGGCAGGACACCGGGGAGCTGTTTTTT. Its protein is CASGDRGQDTGELFF.

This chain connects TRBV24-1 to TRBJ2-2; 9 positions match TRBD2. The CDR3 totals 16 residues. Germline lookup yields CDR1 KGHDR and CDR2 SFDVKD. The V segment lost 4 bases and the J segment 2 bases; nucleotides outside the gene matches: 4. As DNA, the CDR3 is TGTGCCACCAGTGAAGGCGGGGGGGGAAACACCGGGGAGCTGTTTTTT. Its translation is CATSEGGGGNTGELFF.

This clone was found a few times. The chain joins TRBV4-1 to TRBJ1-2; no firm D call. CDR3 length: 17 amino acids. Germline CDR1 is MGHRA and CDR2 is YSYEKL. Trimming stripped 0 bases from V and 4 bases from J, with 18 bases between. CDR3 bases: TGCGCCAGCAGCCAAGAAAGGTTTTCCGGGGTCGGCTATGGCTACACCTTC. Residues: CASSQERFSGVGYGYTF.